This entry concerns a single T cell receptor (beta chain). No antigen is known for it. No base quality information exists; no much larger clone differs at one position. The record originates from a study of OX40 agonist ivuxolimab in advanced cancers. For context, the study as a whole: The costimulatory receptor OX40 (CD134) was targeted by ivuxolimab, a fully human IgG2 agonistic monoclonal antibody. Of the roughly 51 patients in dose escalation, around 19 had hepatocellular carcinoma, some 15 had melanoma, 9 had renal cell carcinoma and 9 had head and neck cancer. Partial responses occurred in three dose-escalation patients: two with cutaneous melanoma and one with hepatocellular carcinoma. Intravenous ivuxolimab was administered to patients every 2 weeks at six dose levels: 0.01, 0.1, 0.3, 1.5, 3 and 10 mg/kg. The paper reports the monotherapy dose-escalation portion (N of about 51 patients) of the phase I ivuxolimab trial. A male proportion of under 85% and a mean age of 60 years, ranging from 23 to 79, were recorded for the dose-escalation cohort. Prior anti-PD-1, anti-PD-L1 or anti-CTLA-4 therapy was permitted, and approximately 40% of dose-escalation patients had received checkpoint inhibitors. The point of sequencing TCRbeta in the periphery was to test whether ivuxolimab changed TCR sequence diversity and drove clonal T-cell expansion. Overall study results and their limits: At doses from 0.1 to 3.0 mg/kg, clonal expansion was seen in both CD4+ and CD8+ blood T cells between baseline and week 6. The antigen specificity of the clonally expanded peripheral T cells was not determined. Low levels of normalized T-cell clonal expansion were also seen in some patients who did not respond. In partial responders in the 0.1-3.0 mg/kg groups, normalized peripheral clonal expansion was found to be among the lowest, especially among CD8+ T cells. After ivuxolimab, expanded clones were on average more numerous among CD8+ T cells than among CD4+ T cells.

Genomic DNA was extracted from sorted cells for sequencing of the TCRbeta CDR3 region. TCRbeta CDR3 regions were sequenced using the immunoSEQ Assay. Held by TCRdb, this immuneACCESS table contains in-frame sequences only and omits some clones. Under half of the omission traces to an unresolved V gene where checked; the cause of the rest is unknown. The sample records around 20,000 clones, roughly 80% of which are singletons. The ten largest clones take up under 25% of the sample. The trial excluded patients who had a history of autoimmune disease or were on systemic immunosuppression. In every dose cohort, peripheral blood was drawn for TCR sequencing at baseline, cycle 4 day 1, and cycle 7 day 1. The samples were drawn from a first-in-human, open-label, multicenter phase I dose-escalation trial of ivuxolimab. Adults with locally advanced or metastatic melanoma, renal cell, hepatocellular, or head and neck squamous cell carcinoma were enrolled in the trial. Before TCR sequencing, CD4+ T cells and CD8+ T cells from peripheral blood were sorted into separate populations.

The germline V gene encodes CDR1 SQVTM and CDR2 ANQGSEA. Reading from cysteine to phenylalanine, the CDR3 counts 12 amino acids. Only the CDR3 DNA stays, 36 bases, in frame from base 1. V is cut by 4 bases and J by 3 bases, and the space between the germline ends is 10 bases. The TCR originated in an adult with an advanced solid tumor such as melanoma, head and neck, liver or kidney cancer. The specimen was CD4+ or CD8+ T cells sorted from blood, collected in a trial of the OX40 agonist ivuxolimab. This sequence uses TRBV29-1 and TRBJ2-7; the best D guess is TRBD1, with 5 bases matching. The CDR3 is CSVGQFVYEQYF. In nucleotide form, the sequence is TGCAGCGTTGGACAGTTCGTCTACGAGCAGTACTTC.